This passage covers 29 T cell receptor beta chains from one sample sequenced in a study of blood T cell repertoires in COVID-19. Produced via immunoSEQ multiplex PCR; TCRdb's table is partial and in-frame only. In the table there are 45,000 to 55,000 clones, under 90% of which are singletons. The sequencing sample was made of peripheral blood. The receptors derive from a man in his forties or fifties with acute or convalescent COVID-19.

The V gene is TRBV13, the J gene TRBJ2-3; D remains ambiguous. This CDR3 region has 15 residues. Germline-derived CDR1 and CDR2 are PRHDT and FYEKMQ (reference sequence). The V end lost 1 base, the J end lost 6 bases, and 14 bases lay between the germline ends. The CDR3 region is CASSLVIRQVDTQYF. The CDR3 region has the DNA TGTGCCAGCAGCTTAGTAATCCGTCAGGTGGATACGCAGTATTTT. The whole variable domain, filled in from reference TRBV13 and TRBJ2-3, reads AAGVIQSPRHLIKEKRETATLKCYPIPRHDTVYWYQQGPGQDPQFLISFYEKMQSDKGSIPDRFSAQQFSDYHSELNMSSLELGDSALYFCASSLVIRQVDTQYFGPGTRLTVL.

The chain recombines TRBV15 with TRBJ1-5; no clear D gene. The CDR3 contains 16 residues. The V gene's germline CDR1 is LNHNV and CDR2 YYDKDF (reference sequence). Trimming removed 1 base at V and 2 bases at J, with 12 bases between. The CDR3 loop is CATSRVPARGNQPQHF. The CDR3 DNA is TGTGCCACCAGCAGAGTTCCCGCTCGGGGCAATCAGCCCCAGCATTTT.

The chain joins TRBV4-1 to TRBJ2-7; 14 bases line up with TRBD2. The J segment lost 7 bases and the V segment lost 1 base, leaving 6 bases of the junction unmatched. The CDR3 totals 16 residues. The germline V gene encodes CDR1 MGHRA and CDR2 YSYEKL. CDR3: CASSQGTSGGLLEQYF. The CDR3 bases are TGCGCCAGCAGCCAAGGGACTAGCGGGGGGCTTTTGGAGCAGTACTTC.

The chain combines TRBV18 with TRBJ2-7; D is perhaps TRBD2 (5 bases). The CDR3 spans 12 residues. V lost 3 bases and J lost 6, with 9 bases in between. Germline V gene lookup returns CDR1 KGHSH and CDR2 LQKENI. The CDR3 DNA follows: TGTGCCAGCTCACCCAAGGAGGTCGAGCAGTACTTC. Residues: CASSPKEVEQYF.

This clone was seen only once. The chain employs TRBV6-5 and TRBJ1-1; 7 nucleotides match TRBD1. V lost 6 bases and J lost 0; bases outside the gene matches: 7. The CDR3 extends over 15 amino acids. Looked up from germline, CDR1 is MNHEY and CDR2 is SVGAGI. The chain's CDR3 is CASRLRQGLNTEAFF. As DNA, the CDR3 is TGTGCCAGCAGGCTCAGACAGGGCTTGAACACTGAAGCTTTCTTT.

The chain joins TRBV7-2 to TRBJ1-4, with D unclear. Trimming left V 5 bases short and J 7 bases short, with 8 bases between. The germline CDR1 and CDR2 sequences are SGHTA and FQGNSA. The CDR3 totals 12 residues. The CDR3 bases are TGTGCCAGCAGCCCCCCAGGTGAAAAACTGTTTTTT. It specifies CASSPPGEKLFF.

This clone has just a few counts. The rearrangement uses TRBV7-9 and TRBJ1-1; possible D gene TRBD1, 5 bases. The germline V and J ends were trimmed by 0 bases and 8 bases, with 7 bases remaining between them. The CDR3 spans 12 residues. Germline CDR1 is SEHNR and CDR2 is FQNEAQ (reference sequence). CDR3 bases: TGTGCCAGCAGCTTAGCGGGGCAGGAAGCTTTCTTT. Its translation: CASSLAGQEAFF.

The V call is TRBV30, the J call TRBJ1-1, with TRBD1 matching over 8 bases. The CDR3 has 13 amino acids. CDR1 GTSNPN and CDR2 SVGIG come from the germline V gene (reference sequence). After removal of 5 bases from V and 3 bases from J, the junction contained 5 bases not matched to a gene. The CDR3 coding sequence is TGTGCCTGGGGCAGGGGGCTGGACACTGAAGCTTTCTTT. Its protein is CAWGRGLDTEAFF.

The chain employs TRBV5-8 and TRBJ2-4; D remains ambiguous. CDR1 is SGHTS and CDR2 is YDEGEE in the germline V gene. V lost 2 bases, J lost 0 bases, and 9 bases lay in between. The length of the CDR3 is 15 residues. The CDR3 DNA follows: TGTGCCAGCAGCTTTGAGGAACTAGCCAAAAACATTCAGTACTTC. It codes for CASSFEELAKNIQYF.

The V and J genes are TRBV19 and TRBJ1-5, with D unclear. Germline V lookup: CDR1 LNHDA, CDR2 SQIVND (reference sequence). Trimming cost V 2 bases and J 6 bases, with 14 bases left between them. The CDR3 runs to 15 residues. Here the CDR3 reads CASSISPREGQPQHF. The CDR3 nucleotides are TGTGCCAGTAGTATATCCCCCCGGGAGGGTCAGCCCCAGCATTTT.

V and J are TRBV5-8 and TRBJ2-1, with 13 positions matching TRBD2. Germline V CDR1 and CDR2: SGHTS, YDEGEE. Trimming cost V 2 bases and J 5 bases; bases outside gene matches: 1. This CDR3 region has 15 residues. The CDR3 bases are TGTGCCAGCAGCTTCGGACTAGCGGGAGACAATGAGCAGTTCTTC. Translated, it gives CASSFGLAGDNEQFF.

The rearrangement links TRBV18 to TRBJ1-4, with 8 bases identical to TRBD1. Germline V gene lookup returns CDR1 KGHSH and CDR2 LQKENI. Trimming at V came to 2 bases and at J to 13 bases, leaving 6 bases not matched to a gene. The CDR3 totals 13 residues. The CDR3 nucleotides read TGTGCCAGCTCACCAGTTGGACAGGGAGGACTGTTTTTT. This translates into CASSPVGQGGLFF.

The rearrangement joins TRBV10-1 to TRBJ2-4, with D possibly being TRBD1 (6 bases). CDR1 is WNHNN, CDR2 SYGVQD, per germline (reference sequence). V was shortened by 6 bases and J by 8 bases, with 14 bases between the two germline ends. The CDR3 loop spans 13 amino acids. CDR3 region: CASSGTGLHIQYF. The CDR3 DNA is TGCGCCAGCAGCGGCACAGGGTTGCACATTCAGTACTTC.

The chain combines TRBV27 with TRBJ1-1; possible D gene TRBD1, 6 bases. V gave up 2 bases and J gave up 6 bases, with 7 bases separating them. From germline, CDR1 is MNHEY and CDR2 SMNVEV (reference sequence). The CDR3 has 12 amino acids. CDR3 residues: CASSLAGAEAFF. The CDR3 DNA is TGTGCCAGCAGTTTAGCAGGGGCTGAAGCTTTCTTT.

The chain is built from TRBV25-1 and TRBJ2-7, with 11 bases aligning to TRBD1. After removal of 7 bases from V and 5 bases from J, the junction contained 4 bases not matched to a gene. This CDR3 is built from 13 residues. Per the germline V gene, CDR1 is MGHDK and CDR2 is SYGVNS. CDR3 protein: CASTGTGGHEQYF. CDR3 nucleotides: TGTGCCAGCACCGGGACAGGGGGTCACGAGCAGTACTTC.

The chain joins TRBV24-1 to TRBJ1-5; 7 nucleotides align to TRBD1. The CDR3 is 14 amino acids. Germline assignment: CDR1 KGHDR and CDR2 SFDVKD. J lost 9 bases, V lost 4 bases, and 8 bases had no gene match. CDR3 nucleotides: TGTGCCACCAGTGACTATGACAGGGTAGGGCCCCAGCATTTT. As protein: CATSDYDRVGPQHF.

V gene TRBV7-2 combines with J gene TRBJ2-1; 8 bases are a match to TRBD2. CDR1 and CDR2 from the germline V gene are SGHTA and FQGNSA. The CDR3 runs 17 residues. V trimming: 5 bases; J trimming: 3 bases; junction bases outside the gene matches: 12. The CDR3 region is CASSPTTGTRGYNEQFF. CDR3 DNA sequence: TGTGCCAGCAGCCCAACAACCGGGACTAGGGGCTACAATGAGCAGTTCTTC. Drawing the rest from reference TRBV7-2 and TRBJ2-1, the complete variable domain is GAGVSQSPSNKVTEKGKDVELRCDPISGHTALYWYRQSLGQGLEFLIYFQGNSAPDKSGLPSDRFSAERTGGSVSTLTIQRTQQEDSAVYLCASSPTTGTRGYNEQFFGPGTRLTVL.

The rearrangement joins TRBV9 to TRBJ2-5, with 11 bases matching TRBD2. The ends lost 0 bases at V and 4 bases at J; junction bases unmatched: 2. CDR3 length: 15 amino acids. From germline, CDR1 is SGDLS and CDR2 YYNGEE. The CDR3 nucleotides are TGTGCCAGCAGCGTAGGACTAGCGGGAACAGAGACCCAGTACTTC. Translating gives CASSVGLAGTETQYF.

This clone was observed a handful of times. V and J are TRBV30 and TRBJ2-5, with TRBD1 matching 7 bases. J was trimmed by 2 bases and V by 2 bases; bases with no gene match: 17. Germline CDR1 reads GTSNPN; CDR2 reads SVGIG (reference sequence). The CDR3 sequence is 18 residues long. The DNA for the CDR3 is TGTGCCTGGAGTCTAGGGGTAGGGGGCAGGAGGAGGCAAGAGACCCAGTACTTC. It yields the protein CAWSLGVGGRRRQETQYF.

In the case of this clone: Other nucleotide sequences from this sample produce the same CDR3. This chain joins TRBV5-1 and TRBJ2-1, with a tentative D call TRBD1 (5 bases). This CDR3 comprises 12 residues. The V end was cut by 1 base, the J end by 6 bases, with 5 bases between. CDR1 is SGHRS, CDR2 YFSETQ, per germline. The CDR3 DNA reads TGCGCCAGCAGCTTGCAGGGCAATGAGCAGTTCTTC. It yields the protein CASSLQGNEQFF.

CDR3 protein: CASGDGGLFEAFF. In DNA form, the CDR3 reads TGTGCCAGCGGGGACGGGGGGCTTTTTGAAGCTTTCTTT. V is TRBV7-9 and J is TRBJ1-1, with D perhaps matching TRBD1 (6 bases). The germline V and J ends were trimmed by 8 bases and 7 bases, with 17 bases remaining between them. The CDR3 sequence is 13 residues long. Per germline, CDR1 SEHNR and CDR2 FQNEAQ (reference sequence).

CDR3 amino acids: CASSIVVAGYNEQFF. The CDR3 DNA follows: TGTGCCAGTAGTATAGTGGTAGCGGGATACAATGAGCAGTTCTTC. The J gene is TRBJ2-1, the V gene TRBV19; TRBD2 aligns across 8 bases. Germline-derived CDR1 and CDR2 are LNHDA and SQIVND (reference sequence). V shed 1 base and J 4 bases; nucleotides not matched to a gene: 3. The CDR3 consists of 15 residues.

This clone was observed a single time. CDR3 sequence reads: CARSLGADRAGTEAFF. In nucleotides, the CDR3 is TGTGCCAGAAGCTTGGGGGCGGACAGGGCGGGGACTGAAGCTTTCTTT. The rearrangement uses TRBV5-3 and TRBJ1-1, with 8 bases fitting TRBD1. TRBV5-3 is designated an ORF whose function remains uncertain. Trimming removed 0 bases from V and 5 bases from J; junction bases left unmatched: 9. This CDR3 region has 16 residues.

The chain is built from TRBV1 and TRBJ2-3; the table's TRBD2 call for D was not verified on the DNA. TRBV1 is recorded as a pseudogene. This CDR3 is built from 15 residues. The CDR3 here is CTSTSTEGLADTQYF. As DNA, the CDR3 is TGCACCAGCACCTCGACGGAGGGCCTGGCAGATACGCAGTATTTT.

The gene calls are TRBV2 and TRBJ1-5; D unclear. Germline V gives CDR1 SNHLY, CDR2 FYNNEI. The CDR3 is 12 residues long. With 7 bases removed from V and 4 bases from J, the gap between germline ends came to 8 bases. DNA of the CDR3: TGTGCCAGCAACCACGCGAATCAGCCCCAGCATTTT. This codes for CASNHANQPQHF. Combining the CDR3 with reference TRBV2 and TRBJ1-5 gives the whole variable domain EPEVTQTPSHQVTQMGQEVILRCVPISNHLYFYWYRQILGQKVEFLVSFYNNEISEKSEIFDDQFSVERPDGSNFTLKIRSTKLEDSAMYFCASNHANQPQHFGDGTRLSIL.

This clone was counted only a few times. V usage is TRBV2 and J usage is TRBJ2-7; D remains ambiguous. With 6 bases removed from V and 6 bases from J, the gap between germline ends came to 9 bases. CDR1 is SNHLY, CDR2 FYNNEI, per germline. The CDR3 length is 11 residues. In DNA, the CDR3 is TGTGCCAGCAGGGTGCTCAGCGAGCAGTACTTC. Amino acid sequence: CASRVLSEQYF. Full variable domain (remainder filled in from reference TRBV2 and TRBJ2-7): EPEVTQTPSHQVTQMGQEVILRCVPISNHLYFYWYRQILGQKVEFLVSFYNNEISEKSEIFDDQFSVERPDGSNFTLKIRSTKLEDSAMYFCASRVLSEQYFGPGTRLTVT.

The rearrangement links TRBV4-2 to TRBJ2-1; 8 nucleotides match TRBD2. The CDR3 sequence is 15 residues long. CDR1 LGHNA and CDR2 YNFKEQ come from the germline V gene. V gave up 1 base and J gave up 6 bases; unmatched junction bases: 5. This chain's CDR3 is CASSQVTGGGNEQFF. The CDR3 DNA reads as TGTGCCAGCAGCCAAGTCACGGGAGGGGGCAATGAGCAGTTCTTC.

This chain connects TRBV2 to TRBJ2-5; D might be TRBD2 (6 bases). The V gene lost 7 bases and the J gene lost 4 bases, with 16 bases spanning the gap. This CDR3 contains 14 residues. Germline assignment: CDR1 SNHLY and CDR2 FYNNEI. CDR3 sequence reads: CASKLAEWAETQYF. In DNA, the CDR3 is TGTGCCAGCAAATTAGCGGAGTGGGCAGAGACCCAGTACTTC.

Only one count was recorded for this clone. The DNA of the CDR3 is TGTGCCAGCAGGAAAAGAGCAGAGACCCAGTACTTC. This sequence encodes CASRKRAETQYF. The chain couples TRBV21-1 to TRBJ2-5; TRBD2 is the table's D call and was not checked against the DNA. TRBV21-1 is an annotated pseudogene. The CDR3 consists of 12 residues.